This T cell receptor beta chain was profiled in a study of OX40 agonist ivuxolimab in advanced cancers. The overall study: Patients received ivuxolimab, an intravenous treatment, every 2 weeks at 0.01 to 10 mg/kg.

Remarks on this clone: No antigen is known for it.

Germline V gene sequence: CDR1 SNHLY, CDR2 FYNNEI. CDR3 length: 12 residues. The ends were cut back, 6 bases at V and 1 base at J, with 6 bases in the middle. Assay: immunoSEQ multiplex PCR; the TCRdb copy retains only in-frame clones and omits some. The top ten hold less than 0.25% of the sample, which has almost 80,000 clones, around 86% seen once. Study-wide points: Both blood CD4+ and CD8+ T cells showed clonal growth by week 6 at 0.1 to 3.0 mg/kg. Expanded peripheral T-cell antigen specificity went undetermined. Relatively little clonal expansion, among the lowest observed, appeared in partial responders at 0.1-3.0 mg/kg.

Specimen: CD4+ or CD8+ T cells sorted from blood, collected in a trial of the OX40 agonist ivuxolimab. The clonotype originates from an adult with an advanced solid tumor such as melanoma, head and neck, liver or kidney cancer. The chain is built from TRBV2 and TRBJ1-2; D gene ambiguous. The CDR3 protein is CASRLDNYGYTF. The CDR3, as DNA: TGTGCCAGCAGGCTAGATAACTATGGCTACACCTTC.